This T cell receptor beta chain was identified in a study of blood T cell repertoires in COVID-19. Across the whole study: Acute and convalescent COVID-19 samples came from the United States, Italy and Spain. The analysed material was cDNA or gDNA that came from T cells, B-cell-depleted T cells, or PBMCs.

Authors' methods: Quantification of nucleated cells was approximated via reference gene primer amplification. Sequencing was performed with immunoSEQ multiplex PCR; in TCRdb, only in-frame clones are kept and a portion is missing. That table gives V, J and clone size, and the DNA gave D and trimming. The sample carries around 39,000 clones, roughly 85% recorded once. Input material: peripheral blood. This TCR was sampled from a man between 60 and 75 years old with active COVID-19.

The CDR3 sequence: CAWSVPGQGNSEKLFF. CDR3 DNA sequence: TGTGCCTGGAGTGTCCCGGGACAGGGTAATAGCGAAAAACTGTTTTTT. The gene calls are TRBV30 and TRBJ1-4; 9 bases line up with TRBD1. The CDR3 has 16 amino acids. Germline V lookup: CDR1 GTSNPN, CDR2 SVGIG (reference sequence). V was clipped by 0 bases and J by 8 bases; unmatched bases: 10.